This T cell receptor (beta chain) appears in the sequencing data of a study of shared T cell receptors in the human thymus. The protocol was immunoSEQ multiplex PCR, while the TCRdb copy is restricted to in-frame clones and leaves out a portion. The table shows 630,000 or so clones, with 70% to 90% occurring only once. This sample was also put to use in a study of human thymus T cells. That work adds: Thymus tissue for the work was resected from patients undergoing corrective heart surgery. Thymic and blood repertoires seemed to show skewed V and J gene use.

The sequenced material came from thymocytes. The receptor was derived from a boy younger than two with a congenital heart defect.

This CDR3 is CASSLTPSQGTNSPLHF. The CDR3 region has the DNA TGTGCCAGCAGCTTGACCCCCTCCCAGGGGACAAATTCACCCCTCCACTTT. The gene calls are TRBV5-6 and TRBJ1-6, with TRBD1 as a possible D gene (6 bases). Trimming stripped 1 base from V and 7 bases from J, with 18 bases between. The V gene's germline CDR1 is SGHDT and CDR2 YYEEEE. The CDR3 contains 17 residues.